This TCR beta chain was observed in a study of cytomegalovirus exposure and HLA in healthy donors. J lost 9 bases, V lost 3 bases, and 10 bases had no gene match. This CDR3 contains 16 residues. Germline V gene lookup returns CDR1 SEHNR and CDR2 FQNEAQ (reference sequence). Findings and limits, study-wide: Presence/absence analyses assumed roughly uniform sequencing depth across donors.

Regarding this clone: Its antigen remains unidentified.

PCR used 60 Vbeta primers and 13 Jbeta primers. Clones were read by immunoSEQ multiplex PCR, and TCRdb kept only the in-frame ones, dropping some. This table holds about 250,000 clones, more than 70% found once. The chain uses TRBV7-9 and TRBJ2-1; the match to TRBD1 covers 11 bases. Sequenced: PBMCs. This sequence originates from a boy younger than 18 in good health and CMV-seronegative. The CDR3, as DNA: TGTGCCAGCAGCTTCGAAAGCGGACAGGGGGCGGTTGAGCAGTTCTTC. Amino acids: CASSFESGQGAVEQFF.